These T cell receptor beta chains were read from a single sample in a study of blood T cell repertoires in COVID-19. TCRdb's copy holds only in-frame clones and misses some; the assay was immunoSEQ multiplex PCR. The data contain around 23,000 clones, 65% to 75% of them singletons. Sequenced sample: peripheral blood. These receptors were taken from a man in his fifties with COVID-19, enrolled during active disease. The CDR3 runs from the conserved cysteine through the conserved F or W. The D gene is left open where the match is weak. Size is omitted from some rows. Given values are once, few, many or a class for expanded clones.

NA	TRBV6-4	TRBJ2-3	NA	CASSERGSTDTQYF	TGTGCCAGCAGTGAAAGGGGCAGCACAGATACGCAGTATTTT
NA	TRBV28	TRBJ2-7	NA	CASSLRQTSYEQYF	TGTGCCAGCAGTTTGCGGCAGACCTCCTACGAGCAGTACTTC
NA	TRBV24-1	TRBJ2-7	NA	CATSASTGRLGYEQYF	TGTGCCACCAGTGCGTCCACAGGTAGATTGGGCTACGAGCAGTACTTC
NA	TRBV6-5	TRBJ1-4	NA	CASKGQRGGEKLFF	TGTGCCAGCAAAGGGCAGCGGGGTGGAGAAAAACTGTTTTTT
NA	TRBV10-3	TRBJ1-3	NA	CAIRAIVRSGNTIYF	TGTGCCATCAGGGCAATCGTTCGCTCTGGAAACACCATATATTTT
NA	TRBV3-1/TRBV3-2	TRBJ1-3	NA	CASSSQTTSGNTIYF	TGTGCCAGCAGCTCACAGACAACCTCTGGAAACACCATATATTTT
NA	TRBV30	TRBJ1-5	NA	CAWSPPGRGTFGQPQHF	TGTGCCTGGAGTCCCCCCGGGCGGGGCACTTTCGGTCAGCCCCAGCATTTT
NA	TRBV11-2	TRBJ2-5	NA	CASSLAPLTAQTQYF	TGTGCCAGCAGCTTAGCCCCTTTGACAGCGCAGACCCAGTACTTC
NA	TRBV11-3	TRBJ2-3	TRBD2	CASSYSSGTADTQYF	TGTGCCAGCAGCTACTCTAGCGGGACGGCAGATACGCAGTATTTT
NA	TRBV18	TRBJ2-5	TRBD2	CASSPPGLAAYTQYF	TGTGCCAGCTCACCACCGGGACTAGCGGCTTATACCCAGTACTTC
once	TRBV9	TRBJ2-5	NA	CASSVGEETQYF	TGTGCCAGCAGCGTAGGCGAGGAGACCCAGTACTTC
once	TRBV10-2	TRBJ1-5	NA	CASSESRSPNQPQHF	TGCGCCAGCAGTGAGTCGCGGTCCCCCAATCAGCCCCAGCATTTT
NA	TRBV25-1	TRBJ2-5	TRBD1	CASSGRTGTETQYF	TGTGCCAGCAGTGGTAGGACAGGGACGGAGACCCAGTACTTC
NA	TRBV5-1	TRBJ1-2	NA	CASKFTGLNNYGYTF	TGCGCCAGCAAGTTCACGGGTTTGAATAACTATGGCTACACCTTC
NA	TRBV28	TRBJ1-1	TRBD1	CASSTTGGRVSGEAFF	TGTGCCAGCAGTACGACAGGGGGCAGAGTTTCCGGTGAAGCTTTCTTT
NA	TRBV9	TRBJ2-7	NA	CASSGYTKF	TGTGCCAGCAGCGGCTACACTAAATTC
NA	TRBV19	TRBJ2-7	NA	CASSIGGLVTYEQYF	TGTGCCAGTAGTATCGGAGGGTTGGTCACCTACGAGCAGTACTTC
NA	TRBV5-6	TRBJ1-5	NA	CASSLGAGVRNQPQHF	TGTGCCAGCAGCTTGGGGGCAGGGGTGCGCAATCAGCCCCAGCATTTT
NA	TRBV7-6	TRBJ2-1	NA	CASSLVGGVIYNEQFF	TGTGCCAGCAGCTTGGTCGGGGGAGTGATCTACAATGAGCAGTTCTTC
few	TRBV6-5	TRBJ1-6	TRBD1	CASSSGTGTSSPLHF	TGTGCCAGCAGTTCCGGGACAGGGACGAGTTCACCCCTCCACTTT
NA	TRBV2	TRBJ1-2	TRBD1	CASSSRDRNYGYTF	TGTGCCAGCAGTAGCCGGGACAGAAACTATGGCTACACCTTC
NA	TRBV6-2/TRBV6-3	TRBJ2-7	NA	CASSYSRRGGNEQYF	TGTGCCAGCAGTTACTCGAGGAGGGGTGGTAACGAGCAGTACTTC
NA	TRBV19	TRBJ2-2	TRBD1	CASSAGTGLTGELFF	TGTGCCAGTAGCGCCGGGACAGGGCTTACCGGGGAGCTGTTTTTT
once	TRBV6-6	TRBJ1-2	TRBD1	CASRLPGQGYGYTF	TGTGCCAGCAGGCTCCCGGGACAGGGCTATGGCTACACCTTC
few	TRBV9	TRBJ2-3	NA	CASSADSPAGDRGDTQYF	TGTGCCAGCAGCGCGGACAGTCCGGCCGGCGACCGGGGAGATACGCAGTATTTT
NA	TRBV27	TRBJ2-5	TRBD2	CASSTGLGRQETQYF	TGTGCCAGCAGTACGGGACTAGGACGCCAAGAGACCCAGTACTTC
NA	TRBV15	TRBJ2-5	NA	CATSSYQETQYF	TGTGCCACCAGCAGCTATCAAGAGACCCAGTACTTC
NA	TRBV27	TRBJ1-1	NA	CASSGGGHTEAFF	TGTGCCAGCAGTGGTGGTGGCCACACTGAAGCTTTCTTT
once	TRBV11-2	TRBJ1-5	NA	CASSLEPGGPQHF	TGTGCCAGCAGCTTAGAGCCGGGAGGGCCCCAGCATTTT
NA	TRBV28	TRBJ1-4	TRBD1	CASKSLSSGGERWGYNEKLFF	TGTGCCAGCAAATCCCTCAGCTCAGGGGGCGAACGGTGGGGGTATAATGAAAAACTGTTTTTT
NA	TRBV5-1	TRBJ2-7	TRBD2	CASSLEGLAGDYEQYF	TGCGCCAGCAGCTTGGAGGGACTAGCGGGGGACTACGAGCAGTACTTC
NA	TRBV5-4	TRBJ1-2	TRBD1	CASSPDRVRGYTF	TGTGCCAGCAGCCCTGACAGGGTTCGTGGCTACACCTTC
NA	TRBV29-1	TRBJ2-7	TRBD1	CSVQGQAYEQYF	TGCAGCGTCCAAGGACAGGCCTACGAGCAGTACTTC
NA	TRBV11-2	TRBJ1-2	NA	CASSLGGRTGYTF	TGTGCCAGCAGCTTAGGAGGCAGGACAGGCTACACCTTC
NA	TRBV10-2	TRBJ1-3	NA	CASRAPGGGGNTIYF	TGCGCCAGCAGAGCCCCAGGAGGCGGCGGAAACACCATATATTTT
NA	TRBV27	TRBJ1-3	NA	CASSGAGGRDTIYF	TGTGCCAGCAGTGGCGCGGGGGGACGAGACACCATATATTTT
NA	TRBV5-1	TRBJ2-7	TRBD2	CASSLAGGTYEQYF	TGCGCCAGCAGCTTGGCGGGAGGAACGTACGAGCAGTACTTC
NA	TRBV27	TRBJ2-7	TRBD1	CASSLSRGRWTNYEQYF	TGTGCCAGCAGTTTAAGCAGGGGGCGCTGGACGAACTACGAGCAGTACTTC
NA	TRBV9	TRBJ2-2	NA	CASSARGNTGELFF	TGTGCCAGCAGCGCGCGGGGCAACACCGGGGAGCTGTTTTTT
NA	TRBV9	TRBJ2-7	NA	CASSVASRGEQYF	TGTGCCAGCAGCGTCGCTTCTAGGGGCGAGCAGTACTTC
NA	TRBV12-3/TRBV12-4	TRBJ1-6	TRBD1	CASSSGTGSPLHF	TGTGCCAGCAGTTCCGGGACAGGATCACCCCTCCACTTT
NA	TRBV3-1/TRBV3-2	TRBJ2-2	NA	CASSQGGSTGELFF	TGTGCCAGCAGCCAAGGAGGTAGCACCGGGGAGCTGTTTTTT
NA	TRBV24-1	TRBJ1-2	NA	CATSRQGYGYTF	TGTGCCACCAGTCGCCAGGGATACGGCTACACCTTC
NA	TRBV19	TRBJ2-3	TRBD2	CASSKRRTSGSTDTQYF	TGTGCCAGTAGTAAACGCCGGACTAGCGGTAGCACAGATACGCAGTATTTT
NA	TRBV4-1	TRBJ2-7	TRBD2	CASSQDPSGRYEQYF	TGCGCCAGCAGCCAAGATCCTAGCGGGAGGTACGAGCAGTACTTC
NA	TRBV4-1	TRBJ2-3	NA	CASSQPADTQYF	TGCGCCAGCAGCCAACCTGCGGATACGCAGTATTTT
NA	TRBV2	TRBJ1-6	NA	CASIGEGNSPLHF	TGTGCCAGCATAGGTGAGGGTAATTCACCCCTCCACTTT
NA	TRBV7-9	TRBJ2-3	TRBD1	CASSSGPGGADTQYF	TGTGCCAGCAGCTCTGGGCCAGGGGGCGCAGATACGCAGTATTTT